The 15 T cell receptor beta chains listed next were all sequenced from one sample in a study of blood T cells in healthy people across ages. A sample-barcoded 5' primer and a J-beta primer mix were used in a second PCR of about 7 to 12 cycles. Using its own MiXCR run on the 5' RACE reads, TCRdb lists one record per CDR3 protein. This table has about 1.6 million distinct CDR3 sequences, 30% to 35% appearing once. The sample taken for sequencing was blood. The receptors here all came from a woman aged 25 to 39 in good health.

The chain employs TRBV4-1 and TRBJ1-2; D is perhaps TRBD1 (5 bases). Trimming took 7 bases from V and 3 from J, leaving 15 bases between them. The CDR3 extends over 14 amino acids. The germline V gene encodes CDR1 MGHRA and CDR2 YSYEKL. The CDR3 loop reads CASNPLRGDYGYTF. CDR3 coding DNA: TGCGCCAGCAACCCCCTTAGGGGCGACTATGGCTACACCTTC.

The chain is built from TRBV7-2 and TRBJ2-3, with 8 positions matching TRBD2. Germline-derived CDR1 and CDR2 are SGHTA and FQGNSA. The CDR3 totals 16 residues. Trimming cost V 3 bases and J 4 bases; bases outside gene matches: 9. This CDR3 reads CASSLSRGRRADTQYF. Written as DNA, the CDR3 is TGTGCCAGCAGCTTGTCACGCGGGAGGCGGGCAGATACGCAGTATTTT.

The CDR3 DNA sequence: TGTGCCAGCAGTGAAGCGGAGGTAGGTGAGCAGTTCTTC. Protein sequence: CASSEAEVGEQFF. The J gene is TRBJ2-1, the V gene TRBV6-1; TRBD2 is a possible D gene (5 bases). V lost 0 bases and J lost 9, with 9 bases in between. Germline CDR1 reads MNHNS; CDR2 reads SASEGT. This CDR3 contains 13 residues.

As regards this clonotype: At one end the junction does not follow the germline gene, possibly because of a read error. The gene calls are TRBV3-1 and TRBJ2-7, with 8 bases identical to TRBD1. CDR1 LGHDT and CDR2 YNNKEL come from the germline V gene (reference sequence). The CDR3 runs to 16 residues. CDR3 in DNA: TGTGCCGGCAGCCCAACGGGACAGGACCTAACCTACGAGCAGTACTTC. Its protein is CAGSPTGQDLTYEQYF.

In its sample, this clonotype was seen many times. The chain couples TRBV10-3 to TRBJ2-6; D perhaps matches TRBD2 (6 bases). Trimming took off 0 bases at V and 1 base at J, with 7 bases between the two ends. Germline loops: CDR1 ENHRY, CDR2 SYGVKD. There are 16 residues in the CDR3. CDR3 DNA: TGTGCCATCAGTGAGTCGGCGGGGTCTGGGGCCAACGTCCTGACTTTC. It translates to CAISESAGSGANVLTF.

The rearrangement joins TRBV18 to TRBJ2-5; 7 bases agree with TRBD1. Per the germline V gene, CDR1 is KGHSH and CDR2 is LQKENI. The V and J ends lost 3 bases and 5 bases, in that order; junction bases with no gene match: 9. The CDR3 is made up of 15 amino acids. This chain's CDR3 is CASSPRQGVKETQYF. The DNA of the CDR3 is TGTGCCAGCTCACCGCGACAGGGTGTGAAGGAGACCCAGTACTTC.

The CDR3 reads CASSLEVPSYSNQPQHF. The CDR3 coding sequence is TGTGCCAGCAGCTTAGAGGTCCCGTCTTATAGCAATCAGCCCCAGCATTTT. V and J are TRBV7-8 and TRBJ1-5; D ambiguous. Per germline, CDR1 SGHVS and CDR2 FQNEAQ. V was pared by 1 base and J by 0 bases, with 13 bases between. The CDR3 is 17 residues long.

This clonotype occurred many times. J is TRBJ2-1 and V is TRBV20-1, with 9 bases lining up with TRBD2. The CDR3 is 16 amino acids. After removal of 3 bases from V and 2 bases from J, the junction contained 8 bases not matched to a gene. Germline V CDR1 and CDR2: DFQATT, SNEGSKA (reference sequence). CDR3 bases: TGCAGTGCTAGTTCCTTCGCGGGGGGGGCCTACAATGAGCAGTTCTTC. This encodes CSASSFAGGAYNEQFF.

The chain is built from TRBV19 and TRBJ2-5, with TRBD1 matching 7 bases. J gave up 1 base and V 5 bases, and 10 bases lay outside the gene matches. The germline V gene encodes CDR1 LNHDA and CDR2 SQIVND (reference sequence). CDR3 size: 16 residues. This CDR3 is CASSVILQGVQETQYF. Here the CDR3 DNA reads TGTGCCAGTAGTGTCATCCTTCAGGGGGTCCAAGAGACCCAGTACTTC.

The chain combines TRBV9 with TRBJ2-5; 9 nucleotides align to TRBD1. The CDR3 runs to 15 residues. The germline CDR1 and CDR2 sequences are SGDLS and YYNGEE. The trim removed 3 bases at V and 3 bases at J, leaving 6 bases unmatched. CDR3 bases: TGTGCCAGCAGCGCACAGGGGGCGTGGGAAGAGACCCAGTACTTC. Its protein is CASSAQGAWEETQYF.

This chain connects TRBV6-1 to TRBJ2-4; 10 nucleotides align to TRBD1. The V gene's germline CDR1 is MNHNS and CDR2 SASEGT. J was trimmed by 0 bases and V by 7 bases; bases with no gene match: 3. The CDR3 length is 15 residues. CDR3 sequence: CASNGQGGAKNIQYF. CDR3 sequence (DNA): TGTGCCAGCAATGGACAGGGGGGAGCCAAAAACATTCAGTACTTC.

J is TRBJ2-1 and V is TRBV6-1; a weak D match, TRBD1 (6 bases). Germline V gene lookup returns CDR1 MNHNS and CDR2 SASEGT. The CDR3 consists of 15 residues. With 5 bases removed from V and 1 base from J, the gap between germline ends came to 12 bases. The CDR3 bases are TGTGCCAGCAGTCAGGGGTTTTTGTCCTACAATGAGCAGTTCTTC. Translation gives CASSQGFLSYNEQFF.

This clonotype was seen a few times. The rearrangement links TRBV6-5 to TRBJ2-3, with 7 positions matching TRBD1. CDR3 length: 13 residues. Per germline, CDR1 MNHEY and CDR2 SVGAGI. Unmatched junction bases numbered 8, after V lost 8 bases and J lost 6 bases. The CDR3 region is CASWKGAADTQYF. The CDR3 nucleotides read TGTGCCAGCTGGAAGGGGGCAGCCGATACGCAGTATTTT.

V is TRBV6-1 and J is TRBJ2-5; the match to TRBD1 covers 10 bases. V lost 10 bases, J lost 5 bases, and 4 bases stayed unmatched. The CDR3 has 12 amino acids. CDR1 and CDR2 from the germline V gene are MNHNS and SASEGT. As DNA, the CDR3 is TGTGCCAACGGACAGGGGGTCGAGACCCAGTACTTC. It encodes CANGQGVETQYF.

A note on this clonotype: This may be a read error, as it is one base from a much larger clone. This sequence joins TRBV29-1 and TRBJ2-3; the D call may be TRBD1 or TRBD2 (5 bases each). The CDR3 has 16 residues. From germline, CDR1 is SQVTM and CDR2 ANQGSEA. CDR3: CSVEEWSASSTGTQYF. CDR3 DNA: TGCAGCGTTGAGGAGTGGTCAGCATCTAGCACAGGTACGCAGTATTTT.